A single sample gave rise to the 28 T cell receptor beta chains below, sequenced in a study of T cell repertoires in cytomegalovirus infection. TCRdb analysed the reads with MiXCR anew, one entry per CDR3 protein. The data show around 800,000 distinct CDR3 sequences, around a third seen once. No antigen has been assigned to these receptors. The material sequenced was cultured CD8+ T cells from PBMCs, taken from culture after CMV antigen stimulation. These receptor sequences come from a human donor in good health (CMV status not recorded). Some clones in this sample may be carry-over from other donors' samples.

This sequence joins TRBV6-1 and TRBJ1-1; 10 nucleotides align to TRBD1. The CDR3 loop spans 12 amino acids. Trimming cost V 4 bases and J 8 bases; bases outside gene matches: 1. CDR1 is MNHNS and CDR2 is SASEGT in the germline V gene. CDR3 sequence: CASSVGQGEAFF. In DNA form, the CDR3 reads TGTGCCAGCAGTGTGGGACAGGGGGAAGCTTTCTTT.

The chain combines TRBV6-1 with TRBJ2-3; TRBD1 or TRBD2 may be the D gene (5 bases each). Trimming took off 2 bases at V and 6 bases at J, with 18 bases between the two ends. Germline assignment: CDR1 MNHNS and CDR2 SASEGT. The CDR3 is 16 amino acids. The CDR3 DNA follows: TGTGCCAGCAGTGAATTCGGTTTTGGGGGAGACGATACGCAGTATTTT. This encodes CASSEFGFGGDDTQYF.

V gene TRBV5-5 combines with J gene TRBJ1-2; D gene uncertain. Trimming cost V 3 bases and J 2 bases, with 11 bases left between them. CDR3 size: 14 residues. In germline, CDR1 is SGHKS, CDR2 YYEKEE (reference sequence). The chain's CDR3 is CASSSTWGNYGYTF. CDR3 sequence (DNA): TGTGCCAGCAGCTCCACCTGGGGAAACTATGGCTACACCTTC.

V and J are TRBV5-6 and TRBJ2-2, with 7 bases identical to TRBD1. The junction had 4 bases not matched to a gene; V was cut back by 2 bases and J by 6 bases. Germline CDR1 and CDR2: SGHDT and YYEEEE. CDR3 length equals 14 residues. The CDR3 protein is CASSFTGQAGELFF. In DNA form, the CDR3 reads TGTGCCAGCAGCTTCACAGGACAGGCCGGGGAGCTGTTTTTT.

This chain uses TRBV11-2 with TRBJ2-1; 9 bases are a match to TRBD2. The J segment lost 4 bases and the V segment lost 5 bases, leaving 12 bases of the junction unmatched. Germline lookup yields CDR1 SGHAT and CDR2 FQNNGV. The length of the CDR3 is 17 residues. The CDR3 DNA follows: TGTGCCAGCAGCACATCGACTAGCGGATCATATTACAATGAGCAGTTCTTC. Amino acid sequence: CASSTSTSGSYYNEQFF. Full variable domain (remainder filled in from reference TRBV11-2 and TRBJ2-1): EAGVAQSPRYKIIEKRQSVAFWCNPISGHATLYWYQQILGQGPKLLIQFQNNGVVDDSQLPKDRFSAERLKGVDSTLKIQPAKLEDSAVYLCASSTSTSGSYYNEQFFGPGTRLTVL.

This clonotype has a handful of counts. CDR3 loop: CASSGGVDEQYF. CDR3 bases: TGTGCCAGCAGTGGCGGTGTGGACGAGCAGTACTTC. The genes are TRBV12-3 or TRBV12-4 and TRBJ2-7; D unclear. Trimming shortened V by 5 bases and J by 5 bases, and 10 bases separated the two germline ends. This CDR3 spans 12 amino acids.

The CDR3 loop is CSARDMDYTYEQYV. The CDR3 nucleotides read TGCAGTGCTAGAGATATGGACTACACCTACGAGCAGTACGTC. The rearrangement links TRBV20-1 to TRBJ2-7; possible D gene TRBD2, 6 bases. This CDR3 region has 14 residues. Germline CDR1 is DFQATT and CDR2 is SNEGSKA (reference sequence). The ends were cut back, 0 bases at V and 2 bases at J, with 11 bases in the middle.

The chain joins TRBV7-3 to TRBJ2-1; 12 positions match TRBD2. The V gene end was trimmed by 4 bases and the J gene end by 7 bases; junction bases not matched to a gene: 5. Germline values: CDR1 SGHTA, CDR2 FQGTGA. There are 15 residues in the CDR3. In nucleotides, the CDR3 is TGTGCCAGCAGCTGGACTAGCGGGGAGGTTAATGAGCAGTTCTTC. Protein product: CASSWTSGEVNEQFF.

The rearrangement uses TRBV6-5 and TRBJ2-5, with 9 nucleotides matching TRBD1. The germline gives CDR1 MNHEY, CDR2 SVGAGI. This CDR3 contains 14 residues. Losses at the gene ends were 2 bases for V and 2 bases for J; bases not matched to a gene: 0. Written as DNA, the CDR3 is TGTGCCAGCAGTTACGACAGGGGGCAAGAGACCCAGTACTTC. Residues: CASSYDRGQETQYF.

This clonotype showed up just a few times. The chain couples TRBV5-5 to TRBJ2-1; D might be TRBD1 (5 bases). Germline CDR1 SGHKS, CDR2 YYEKEE (reference sequence). V shed 1 base and J shed 4 bases, with 12 bases lying between them. The CDR3 runs 15 residues. CDR3 sequence: CASSLLRQQYNEQFF. CDR3 coding DNA: TGTGCCAGCAGCTTGCTGAGACAGCAATACAATGAGCAGTTCTTC.

As regards this clonotype: The junction departs from the called germline gene at one end, perhaps through a read error. V is TRBV18 and J is TRBJ2-5; 9 bases map to TRBD1. Per the germline V gene, CDR1 is KGHSH and CDR2 is LQKENI. The CDR3 length is 15 residues. The CDR3, as DNA: TGTGCCAGCTCACTAGAAAACAGGGGGCGAGAGTCCCAGTACTTC. It yields the protein CASSLENRGRESQYF.

This clonotype has more than one count but fewer than ten. The rearrangement joins TRBV19 to TRBJ2-3, with D possibly TRBD1 on 5 matching bases. V lost 2 bases, J lost 1 base, and 7 bases lay in between. CDR3 length equals 14 residues. Germline-derived CDR1 and CDR2 are LNHDA and SQIVND (reference sequence). The CDR3 here is CASSIIRGTDTQYF. CDR3 in DNA: TGTGCCAGTAGTATAATCAGGGGCACAGATACGCAGTATTTT.

V gene TRBV13 combines with J gene TRBJ1-1; D ambiguous. Trimming removed 0 bases from V and 11 bases from J, with 13 bases in between. The CDR3 length is 13 residues. Germline V gene data show CDR1 as PRHDT and CDR2 as FYEKMQ (reference sequence). The CDR3 DNA reads as TGTGCCAGCAGCTTAGGCCAAATCTCAGAGGCTTTCTTT. Protein: CASSLGQISEAFF.

For this clonotype: This may be a read error: a much more frequent sequence differs by one nucleotide. The rearrangement joins TRBV7-8 to TRBJ1-1, with D hard to call. Trimming removed 3 bases at V and 7 bases at J, with 12 bases between. The CDR3 covers 13 residues. Germline V gene data show CDR1 as SGHVS and CDR2 as FQNEAQ. CDR3 sequence reads: CASSFESEVEAFF. The CDR3 bases are TGTGCCAGCAGCTTTGAGTCGGAAGTTGAAGCTTTCTTT.

The genes are TRBV4-3 and TRBJ2-1, with a weak D call TRBD2 (6 bases). The length of the CDR3 is 15 residues. Trimming pared 1 base from V and 9 bases from J, leaving 16 bases between. CDR1 is LGHNA, CDR2 YSLEER, per germline. CDR3 in amino acids: CASSQARGGEVEQFF. The CDR3 region has the DNA TGCGCCAGCAGCCAAGCGCGGGGTGGTGAGGTTGAGCAGTTCTTC.

Of note for this clonotype: A read error is possible here, since a much larger clone lies one base away. The final CDR3 position lacks the conserved phenylalanine or tryptophan, pointing to a likely read error. The J gene is TRBJ1-1, the V gene TRBV7-2; possible D gene TRBD1, 5 bases. CDR1 is SGHTA, CDR2 FQGNSA, per germline. Trimming stripped 8 bases from V and 1 base from J, with 11 bases between. This CDR3 has 13 amino acids. In nucleotides, the CDR3 is TGTGCCAGCCTAATGACAGAGAACACTGAAGCTTTCTCT. Encoded protein: CASLMTENTEAFS.

The sample holds many counts of this clonotype. This chain uses TRBV7-8 with TRBJ2-7, with 11 bases identical to TRBD2. Trimming cost V 5 bases and J 0 bases; bases outside gene matches: 0. This CDR3 has 14 amino acids. Germline V gene sequence: CDR1 SGHVS, CDR2 FQNEAQ. The CDR3, as DNA: TGTGCCAGCAGCGGACTAGCGGGCTCCTACGAGCAGTACTTC. This gives the protein CASSGLAGSYEQYF.

This chain links TRBV27 with TRBJ2-1; D remains ambiguous. The CDR3 runs 13 residues. CDR1 and CDR2 from the germline V gene are MNHEY and SMNVEV (reference sequence). The V and J ends lost 3 bases and 5 bases respectively, with 8 bases between them. CDR3 sequence reads: CASSLGSNNEQFF. The CDR3 bases are TGTGCCAGCAGTTTGGGCAGCAACAATGAGCAGTTCTTC.

In its sample, this clonotype was seen a few times. The chain uses TRBV11-2 and TRBJ2-1; D possibly uses TRBD1 or TRBD2 (5 bases each). Trimming left V 2 bases short and J 2 bases short, with 13 bases between. There are 16 residues in the CDR3. The V gene's germline CDR1 is SGHAT and CDR2 FQNNGV. The CDR3 coding sequence is TGTGCCAGCAGCTTAAACCGGGACCCTACCTACAATGAGCAGTTCTTC. This sequence encodes CASSLNRDPTYNEQFF.

The chain has TRBV20-1 and TRBJ1-1; 9 bases are shared with TRBD1. Germline V lookup: CDR1 DFQATT, CDR2 SNEGSKA (reference sequence). This CDR3 region has 14 residues. V shed 3 bases, J shed 6 bases, and the junction held 8 bases outside the gene matches. The CDR3: CSASPYDRGAEAFF. Written as DNA, the CDR3 is TGCAGTGCTAGTCCTTATGACAGGGGGGCTGAAGCTTTCTTT.

The chain links TRBV20-1 to TRBJ1-1, with D perhaps TRBD1 (5 bases). The CDR3 contains 16 residues. The germline V gene has CDR1 DFQATT and CDR2 SNEGSKA (reference sequence). Trimming took 0 bases from V and 0 from J, leaving 14 bases between them. The CDR3 DNA reads as TGCAGTGCTAGAGAGAGGGATGGGGGAATGAACACTGAAGCTTTCTTT. It specifies CSARERDGGMNTEAFF.

This chain joins TRBV4-1 and TRBJ1-5, with D possibly matching TRBD1 (5 bases). The CDR3 is 15 residues long. V shed 4 bases and J shed 8 bases, with 18 bases lying between them. CDR1 MGHRA and CDR2 YSYEKL come from the germline V gene. CDR3 sequence (DNA): TGCGCCAGCAGCCCTCCGGGACCGGGAGTGGAGCCCCAGCATTTT. Its protein is CASSPPGPGVEPQHF.

As regards this clonotype: Compared with germline, one end of the junction differs, possibly owing to a read error. This sequence joins TRBV12-3 or TRBV12-4 and TRBJ1-1; D gene unclear. The CDR3 extends over 16 amino acids. The CDR3 coding sequence is TGTGCCAGCAGTCTCGAAACTAGACACCGCCCCACTGAAGCTTCCTTT. The encoded protein is CASSLETRHRPTEASF.

V gene TRBV7-9 combines with J gene TRBJ2-2; D possibly corresponds to TRBD1 (6 bases). Looked up from germline, CDR1 is SEHNR and CDR2 is FQNEAQ (reference sequence). The CDR3 contains 15 residues. V lost 4 bases and J 4 bases, leaving 13 bases between the germline ends. CDR3 protein: CASSYRAPSTGELFF. The DNA for the CDR3 is TGTGCCAGCAGCTACAGGGCCCCGAGCACCGGGGAGCTGTTTTTT.

This clonotype came up a few times. The rearrangement joins TRBV7-9 to TRBJ2-2, with D possibly matching TRBD1 (6 bases). CDR1 and CDR2 (germline): SEHNR, FQNEAQ (reference sequence). Trimming shortened V by 5 bases and J by 6 bases, and 13 bases separated the two germline ends. This CDR3 comprises 14 residues. The CDR3 region is CASSAPGVPGELFF. CDR3 coding DNA: TGTGCCAGCAGCGCGCCAGGGGTGCCCGGGGAGCTGTTTTTT.

V and J are TRBV27 and TRBJ2-1; 12 nucleotides align to TRBD2. CDR3 length equals 15 residues. The germline gives CDR1 MNHEY, CDR2 SMNVEV (reference sequence). V was clipped by 6 bases and J by 4 bases; unmatched bases: 4. Written as DNA, the CDR3 is TGTGCCAGCAGAAGACTAGCGGGAGAATACAATGAGCAGTTCTTC. It encodes CASRRLAGEYNEQFF.

This chain joins TRBV6-5 and TRBJ1-4; 7 nucleotides match TRBD1. The V gene's germline CDR1 is MNHEY and CDR2 SVGAGI. This CDR3 contains 15 residues. Trimming removed 0 bases from V and 7 bases from J; junction bases left unmatched: 5. CDR3 in amino acids: CASSYSSGGGEKLFF. In nucleotides, the CDR3 is TGTGCCAGCAGTTACTCGTCAGGGGGGGGTGAAAAACTGTTTTTT.

Points on this clonotype: One end of the junction is discordant with germline, which a read error may explain. The chain uses TRBV12-3 or TRBV12-4 and TRBJ1-5, with D maybe TRBD1 (6 bases). CDR3 size: 17 residues. CDR3 sequence (DNA): TGTGCCAACAGTATCAGCTGGGGACAACACCCGCTTCAGCCCCAGCATTTT. This encodes CANSISWGQHPLQPQHF.